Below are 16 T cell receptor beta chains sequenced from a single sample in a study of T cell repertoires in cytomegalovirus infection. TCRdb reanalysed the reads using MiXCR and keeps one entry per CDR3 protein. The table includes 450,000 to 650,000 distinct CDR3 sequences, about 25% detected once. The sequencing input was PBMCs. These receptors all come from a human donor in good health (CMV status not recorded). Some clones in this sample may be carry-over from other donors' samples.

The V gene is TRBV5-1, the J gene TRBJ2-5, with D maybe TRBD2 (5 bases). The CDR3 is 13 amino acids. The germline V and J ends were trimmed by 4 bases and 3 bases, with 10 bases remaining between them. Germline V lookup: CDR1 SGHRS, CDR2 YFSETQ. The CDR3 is CASSVGGKETQYF. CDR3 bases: TGCGCCAGCAGCGTCGGAGGCAAAGAGACCCAGTACTTC.

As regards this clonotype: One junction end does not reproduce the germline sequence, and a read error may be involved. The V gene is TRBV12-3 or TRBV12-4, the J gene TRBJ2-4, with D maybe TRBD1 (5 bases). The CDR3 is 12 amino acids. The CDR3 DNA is TGTGCCAGCAGTAAGACGCCAGGGAATTCGGACTTC. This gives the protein CASSKTPGNSDF.

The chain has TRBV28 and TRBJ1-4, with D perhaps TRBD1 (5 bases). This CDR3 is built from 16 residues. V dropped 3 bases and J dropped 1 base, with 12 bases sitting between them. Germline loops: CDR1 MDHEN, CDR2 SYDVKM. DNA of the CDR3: TGTGCCAGCAGTTTCGCGGGGGTAGGAACTAATGAAAAACTGTTTTTT. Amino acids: CASSFAGVGTNEKLFF. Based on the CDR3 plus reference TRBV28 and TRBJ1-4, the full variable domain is DVKVTQSSRYLVKRTGEKVFLECVQDMDHENMFWYRQDPGLGLRLIYFSYDVKMKEKGDIPEGYSVSREKKERFSLILESASTNQTSMYLCASSFAGVGTNEKLFFGSGTQLSVL.

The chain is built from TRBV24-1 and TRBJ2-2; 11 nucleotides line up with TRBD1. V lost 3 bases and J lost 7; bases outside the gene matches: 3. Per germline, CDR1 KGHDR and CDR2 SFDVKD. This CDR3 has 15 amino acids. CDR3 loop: CATSDPGQGVGELFF. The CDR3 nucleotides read TGTGCCACCAGTGATCCGGGACAGGGGGTCGGGGAGCTGTTTTTT.

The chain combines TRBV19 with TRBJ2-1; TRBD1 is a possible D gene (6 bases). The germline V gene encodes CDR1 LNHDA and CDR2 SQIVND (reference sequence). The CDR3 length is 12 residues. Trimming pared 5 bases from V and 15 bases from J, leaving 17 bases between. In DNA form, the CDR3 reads TGTGCCAGTAGTTCAGCCCCAGGACAGTGGTTCTTC. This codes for CASSSAPGQWFF.

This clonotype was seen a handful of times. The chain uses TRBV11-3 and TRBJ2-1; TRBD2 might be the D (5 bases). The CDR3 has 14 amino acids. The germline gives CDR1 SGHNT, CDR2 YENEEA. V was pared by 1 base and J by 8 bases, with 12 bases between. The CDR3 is CASSLVGRGDEQFF. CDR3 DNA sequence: TGTGCCAGCAGCTTAGTTGGACGGGGTGATGAGCAGTTCTTC.

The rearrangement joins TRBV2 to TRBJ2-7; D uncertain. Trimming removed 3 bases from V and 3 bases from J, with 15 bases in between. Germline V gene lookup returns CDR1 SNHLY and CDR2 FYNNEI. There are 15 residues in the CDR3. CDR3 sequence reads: CASSETRSKNYEQYF. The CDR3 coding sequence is TGTGCCAGCAGTGAGACGAGGTCGAAGAACTACGAGCAGTACTTC.

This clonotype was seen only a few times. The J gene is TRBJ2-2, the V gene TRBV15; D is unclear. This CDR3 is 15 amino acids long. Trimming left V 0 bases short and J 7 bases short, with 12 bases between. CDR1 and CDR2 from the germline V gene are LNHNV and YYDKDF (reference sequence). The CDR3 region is CATSRDRSRFGELFF. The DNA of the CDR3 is TGTGCCACCAGCAGAGATCGAAGTCGTTTCGGGGAGCTGTTTTTT.

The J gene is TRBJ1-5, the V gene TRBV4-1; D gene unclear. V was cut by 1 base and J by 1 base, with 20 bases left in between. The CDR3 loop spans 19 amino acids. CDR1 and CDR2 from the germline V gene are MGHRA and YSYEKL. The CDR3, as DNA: TGCGCCAGCAGCCAAGCCCCGTCCGTGCGCCTCGACAGCAATCAGCCCCAGCATTTT. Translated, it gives CASSQAPSVRLDSNQPQHF.

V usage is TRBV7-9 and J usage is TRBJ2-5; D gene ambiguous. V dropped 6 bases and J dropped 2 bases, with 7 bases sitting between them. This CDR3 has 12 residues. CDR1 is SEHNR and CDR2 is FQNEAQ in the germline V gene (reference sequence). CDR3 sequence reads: CASRSAQETQYF. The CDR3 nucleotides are TGTGCCAGCAGAAGTGCTCAAGAGACCCAGTACTTC.

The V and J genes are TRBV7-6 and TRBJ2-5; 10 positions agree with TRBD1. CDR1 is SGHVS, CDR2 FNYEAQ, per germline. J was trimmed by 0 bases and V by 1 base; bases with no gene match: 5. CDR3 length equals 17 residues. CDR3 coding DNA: TGTGCCAGCAGCTTAGGTCGGACAGGGGGTTACCAAGAGACCCAGTACTTC. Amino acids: CASSLGRTGGYQETQYF.

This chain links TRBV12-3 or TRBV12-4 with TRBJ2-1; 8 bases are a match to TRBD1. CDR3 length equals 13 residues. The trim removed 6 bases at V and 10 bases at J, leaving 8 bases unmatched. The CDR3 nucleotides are TGTGCCAGCAGGCCGACAGGGGCACGGGAGCAGTTCTTC. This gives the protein CASRPTGAREQFF.

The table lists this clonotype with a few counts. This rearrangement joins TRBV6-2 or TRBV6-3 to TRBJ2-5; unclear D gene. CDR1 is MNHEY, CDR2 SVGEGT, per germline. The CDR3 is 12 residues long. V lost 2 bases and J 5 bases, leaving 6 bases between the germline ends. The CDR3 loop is CASSYPRETQYF. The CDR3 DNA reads TGTGCCAGCAGTTACCCTCGGGAGACCCAGTACTTC.

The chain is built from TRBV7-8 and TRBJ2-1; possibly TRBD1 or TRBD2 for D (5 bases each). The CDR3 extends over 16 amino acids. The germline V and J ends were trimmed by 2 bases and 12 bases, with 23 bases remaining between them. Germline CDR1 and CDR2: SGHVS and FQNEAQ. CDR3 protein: CASSLPRRERSRGQFF. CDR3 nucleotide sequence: TGTGCCAGCAGCTTACCCCGCAGGGAGCGGAGCCGGGGGCAGTTCTTC.

CDR3 protein: CASSAFRDYGYTF. CDR3 in DNA: TGTGCCAGCAGCGCCTTCCGAGACTATGGCTACACCTTC. The chain recombines TRBV7-9 with TRBJ1-2; D is undetermined. The CDR3 sequence is 13 residues long. Germline CDR1 and CDR2: SEHNR and FQNEAQ (reference sequence). V was pared by 5 bases and J by 3 bases, with 10 bases between.

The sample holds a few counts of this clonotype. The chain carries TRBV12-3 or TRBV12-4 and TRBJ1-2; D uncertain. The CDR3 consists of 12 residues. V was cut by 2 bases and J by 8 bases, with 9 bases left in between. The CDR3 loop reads CASSLFRRGYTF. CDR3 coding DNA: TGTGCCAGCAGTTTATTTCGGAGAGGCTACACCTTC.